One and the same sample provided the 25 T cell receptor beta chains below, sequenced in a study of PD-L1 blockade in urothelial cancer. Assay used: immunoSEQ multiplex PCR; TCRdb lists only in-frame clones, some missing. The sample carries more than 35,000 clones, roughly 38% recorded once. This sample comprised tumor tissue, obtained before atezolizumab (anti-PD-L1) treatment. These receptors came from a man in his fifties or sixties with urothelial cancer.

The V call is TRBV12-5, the J call TRBJ2-1; 8 nucleotides align to TRBD2. Germline V CDR1 and CDR2: LGHNT, FRNRAP. The CDR3 runs to 15 residues. This CDR3 reads CASRGAGVLGHEQFF. CDR3 DNA sequence: TGTGCCAGTCGAGGAGCGGGAGTCTTGGGCCATGAGCAGTTCTTC.

This chain links TRBV28 with TRBJ1-1, with D possibly being TRBD1 (6 bases). Germline V CDR1 and CDR2: MDHEN, SYDVKM. The V end was cut by 8 bases, the J end by 5 bases, with 15 bases between. The CDR3 spans 13 residues. The DNA for the CDR3 is TGTGCCAGCGAGGGGGGCGGTATAACTGAAGCTTTCTTT. This gives the protein CASEGGGITEAFF. Variable domain in full (rest from reference TRBV28 and TRBJ1-1): DVKVTQSSRYLVKRTGEKVFLECVQDMDHENMFWYRQDPGLGLRLIYFSYDVKMKEKGDIPEGYSVSREKKERFSLILESASTNQTSMYLCASEGGGITEAFFGQGTRLTVV.

The CDR3 DNA is TGTGCCTGGAGTTCAGGGAGAGGAAACACCATATATTTT. Its translation is CAWSSGRGNTIYF. The chain recombines TRBV30 with TRBJ1-3, with a tentative D call TRBD1 (5 bases). Germline V CDR1 and CDR2: GTSNPN, SVGIG (reference sequence). The V end lost 2 bases, the J end lost 4 bases, and 9 bases lay between the germline ends. This CDR3 spans 13 amino acids. The complete variable domain, with remaining parts taken from reference TRBV30 and TRBJ1-3, reads SQTIHQWPATLVQPVGSPLSLECTVEGTSNPNLYWYRQAAGRGLQLLFYSVGIGQISSEVPQNLSASRPQDRQFILSSKKLLLSDSGFYLCAWSSGRGNTIYFGEGSWLTVV.

The chain combines TRBV11-1 with TRBJ1-1; 9 nucleotides match TRBD1. CDR1 is SGHAT, CDR2 FQDESV, per germline (reference sequence). V shed 5 bases and J 4 bases; nucleotides not matched to a gene: 11. This CDR3 contains 16 residues. CDR3 sequence: CASSGGQGLRGTEAFF. The CDR3 DNA is TGTGCCAGCAGCGGGGGACAGGGTCTGCGAGGCACTGAAGCTTTCTTT.

The genes are TRBV18 and TRBJ2-2; D not certain. The CDR3 has 14 residues. CDR1 is KGHSH, CDR2 LQKENI, per germline. V was shortened by 2 bases and J by 0 bases, with 4 bases between the two germline ends. Written as DNA, the CDR3 is TGTGCCAGCTCACCAGGCGCGAACACCGGGGAGCTGTTTTTT. Translation gives CASSPGANTGELFF.

The chain employs TRBV7-1 and TRBJ1-6, with 10 bases matching TRBD1. TRBV7-1 is labeled an ORF, and its function is uncertain. This CDR3 has 13 residues. V lost 8 bases and J lost 9; bases outside the gene matches: 4. Here the CDR3 reads CASSGQGSSPLHF. DNA for the CDR3: TGTGCCAGCTCGGGACAGGGGAGTTCACCCCTCCACTTT.

There are a few counts of this clone. The rearrangement joins TRBV9 to TRBJ1-1; no clear D. There are 17 residues in the CDR3. With 6 bases removed from V and 0 bases from J, the gap between germline ends came to 21 bases. The germline V gene encodes CDR1 SGDLS and CDR2 YYNGEE. Here the CDR3 DNA reads TGTGCCAGCACCCAAGTGGCAGTGAGGCCAATGAACACTGAAGCTTTCTTT. Residues: CASTQVAVRPMNTEAFF.

This clone was found a few times. V gene TRBV10-2 combines with J gene TRBJ2-1; weak D call: TRBD2 (5 bases). V gave up 1 base and J gave up 0 bases, with 13 bases separating them. Per the germline V gene, CDR1 is WSHSY and CDR2 is SAAADI. The CDR3 is made up of 17 amino acids. Here the CDR3 reads CASSEYQRSLSYNEQFF. The CDR3 coding sequence is TGCGCCAGCAGTGAGTACCAGCGGAGCCTCTCCTACAATGAGCAGTTCTTC.

The chain links TRBV19 to TRBJ1-4; D not resolved. CDR3 size: 15 residues. The V gene lost 3 bases and the J gene lost 7 bases, with 15 bases spanning the gap. CDR1 is LNHDA, CDR2 SQIVND, per germline (reference sequence). CDR3 sequence (DNA): TGTGCCAGTAGTATGAAGGTCGGGGAGGGTGAAAAACTGTTTTTT. Translating it yields CASSMKVGEGEKLFF. Using reference TRBV19 and TRBJ1-4 for the parts outside the CDR3, the full variable domain is DGGITQSPKYLFRKEGQNVTLSCEQNLNHDAMYWYRQDPGQGLRLIYYSQIVNDFQKGDIAEGYSVSREKKESFPLTVTSAQKNPTAFYLCASSMKVGEGEKLFFGSGTQLSVL.

The chain has TRBV28 and TRBJ1-3, with TRBD1 as a possible D gene (6 bases). Trimming pared 5 bases from V and 5 bases from J, leaving 16 bases between. In germline, CDR1 is MDHEN, CDR2 SYDVKM. The CDR3 totals 15 residues. The CDR3 loop reads CASSPAGAGRNTIYF. The CDR3 coding sequence is TGTGCCAGCAGTCCGGCGGGGGCAGGGAGAAACACCATATATTTT.

The chain recombines TRBV18 with TRBJ2-5, with a possible D match to TRBD1 (5 bases). There are 13 residues in the CDR3. Germline assignment: CDR1 KGHSH and CDR2 LQKENI. V was clipped by 0 bases and J by 4 bases, with 6 bases between them. This CDR3 reads CASSPPGAETQYF. The CDR3 region has the DNA TGTGCCAGCTCACCACCAGGGGCAGAGACCCAGTACTTC.

The chain couples TRBV28 to TRBJ1-5; D is possibly TRBD1 (5 bases). CDR3 length: 13 residues. The germline V and J ends were trimmed by 7 bases and 2 bases, with 9 bases remaining between them. CDR1 is MDHEN, CDR2 SYDVKM, per germline. The CDR3 sequence is CASTVGGNQPQHF. For the CDR3, the DNA is TGTGCCAGCACTGTAGGGGGCAATCAGCCCCAGCATTTT. Based on the CDR3 plus reference TRBV28 and TRBJ1-5, the full variable domain is DVKVTQSSRYLVKRTGEKVFLECVQDMDHENMFWYRQDPGLGLRLIYFSYDVKMKEKGDIPEGYSVSREKKERFSLILESASTNQTSMYLCASTVGGNQPQHFGDGTRLSIL.

This chain uses TRBV5-1 with TRBJ2-7; TRBD2 agrees at 12 bases. The CDR3 runs 16 residues. CDR1 is SGHRS and CDR2 is YFSETQ in the germline V gene. Trimming at V came to 4 bases and at J to 4 bases, leaving 9 bases not matched to a gene. CDR3 DNA: TGCGCCAGCAGCCCATCGACTAGCGGGGGCAATTACGAGCAGTACTTC. It codes for CASSPSTSGGNYEQYF.

A few counts support this clone. The CDR3 region is CASLWGQGAETQYF. In nucleotides, the CDR3 is TGTGCCAGCCTTTGGGGACAGGGGGCCGAGACCCAGTACTTC. The V call is TRBV6-8, the J call TRBJ2-5, with 12 bases lining up with TRBD1. Germline loops: CDR1 MNHGY, CDR2 SAAAGT. V lost 8 bases, J lost 5 bases, and 6 bases stayed unmatched. The CDR3 runs to 14 residues.

In this sample, this clone turned up a few times. The chain combines TRBV9 with TRBJ2-7, with a possible D match to TRBD1 (6 bases). Looked up from germline, CDR1 is SGDLS and CDR2 is YYNGEE. The V gene lost 0 bases and the J gene lost 2 bases, with 12 bases spanning the gap. The length of the CDR3 is 15 residues. The CDR3 DNA sequence: TGTGCCAGCAGCGTAGAACAGGGCTTTGCCTACGAGCAGTACTTC. Amino acids: CASSVEQGFAYEQYF.

V gene TRBV12-5 combines with J gene TRBJ2-3; D might be TRBD2 (5 bases). Germline lookup yields CDR1 LGHNT and CDR2 FRNRAP. Deletions cut 2 bases from V and 5 bases from J, with 20 bases between. The CDR3 is 17 residues long. Here the CDR3 DNA reads TGTGCTAGTGGTTTGACCCTGATGGGTGGGAGAATAGATACGCAGTATTTT. The encoded protein is CASGLTLMGGRIDTQYF.

The chain is built from TRBV14 and TRBJ2-1; 14 bases align to TRBD2. CDR1 and CDR2 (germline): SGHDN, FVKESK. V shed 0 bases, J shed 8 bases, and the junction held 6 bases outside the gene matches. This CDR3 has 17 amino acids. CDR3 sequence reads: CASSQDPGLAGGHEQFF. CDR3 DNA sequence: TGTGCCAGCAGCCAAGACCCAGGACTAGCGGGAGGTCATGAGCAGTTCTTC.

The chain combines TRBV9 with TRBJ2-3; the match to TRBD1 covers 8 bases. The CDR3 spans 15 residues. CDR1 SGDLS and CDR2 YYNGEE come from the germline V gene. The junction had 1 base not matched to a gene; V was cut back by 0 bases and J by 1 base. This chain's CDR3 is CASSVGGQGTDTQYF. As DNA, the CDR3 is TGTGCCAGCAGCGTAGGGGGACAGGGCACAGATACGCAGTATTTT.

This clone has just a few counts. This chain uses TRBV23-1 with TRBJ1-5, with a weak D call TRBD1 (6 bases). TRBV23-1 is an open reading frame, and its role is uncertain. V gave up 0 bases and J gave up 0 bases, with 15 bases separating them. The CDR3 extends over 18 amino acids. CDR3 sequence: CASSQSGRGCYSNQPQHF. In nucleotides, the CDR3 is TGCGCCAGCAGTCAATCGGGCAGGGGCTGTTATAGCAATCAGCCCCAGCATTTT.

The genes are TRBV30 and TRBJ1-2, with 10 positions matching TRBD1. Per the germline V gene, CDR1 is GTSNPN and CDR2 is SVGIG (reference sequence). The CDR3 totals 14 residues. Trimming removed 3 bases from V and 7 bases from J; junction bases left unmatched: 8. The CDR3 coding sequence is TGTGCCTGGAGCTCCGGGACAGGGGCGGGTGGCTACACCTTC. Its translation: CAWSSGTGAGGYTF.

The genes are TRBV19 and TRBJ2-7, with 8 bases fitting TRBD2. This CDR3 has 15 residues. Germline trimming cut 1 base from V and 7 bases from J; bases unmatched to any gene: 9. Germline V gene lookup returns CDR1 LNHDA and CDR2 SQIVND (reference sequence). The CDR3 DNA follows: TGTGCCAGTAGTATAGCCCCCCCCGGGAGGGGGGAGCAGTACTTC. Translating it yields CASSIAPPGRGEQYF.

The CDR3 reads CAWSPLGQANEKLFF. CDR3 nucleotides: TGTGCCTGGAGTCCCCTGGGACAGGCTAATGAAAAACTGTTTTTT. The genes are TRBV30 and TRBJ1-4, with TRBD1 matching over 8 bases. The germline V gene encodes CDR1 GTSNPN and CDR2 SVGIG (reference sequence). CDR3 length equals 15 residues. V gave up 2 bases and J gave up 3 bases; unmatched junction bases: 5.

This clone was seen more than once but under ten times. The chain joins TRBV1 to TRBJ2-2; TRBD1, the table's D call, lacks a check against the DNA. TRBV1 corresponds to a pseudogene. This CDR3 has 18 residues. The chain's CDR3 is CASSQDRSRGGATGELFF. DNA for the CDR3: TGCGCCAGCAGCCAAGATAGGAGCAGGGGCGGTGCTACCGGGGAGCTGTTTTTT.

The chain links TRBV28 to TRBJ1-1; tentatively, D is TRBD1 (6 bases). V shed 8 bases and J shed 6 bases, with 13 bases lying between them. CDR1 is MDHEN and CDR2 is SYDVKM in the germline V gene. The CDR3 is 12 amino acids. CDR3 loop: CASHSGGAEAFF. The CDR3 DNA reads as TGTGCCAGCCACTCCGGGGGCGCTGAAGCTTTCTTT.

The chain couples TRBV19 to TRBJ2-3, with 11 bases fitting TRBD2. The CDR3 has 15 amino acids. The ends lost 3 bases at V and 3 bases at J; junction bases unmatched: 2. Germline V CDR1 and CDR2: LNHDA, SQIVND (reference sequence). CDR3 in amino acids: CASSMTSGVTDTQYF. In nucleotides, the CDR3 is TGTGCCAGTAGTATGACTAGCGGGGTTACAGATACGCAGTATTTT.